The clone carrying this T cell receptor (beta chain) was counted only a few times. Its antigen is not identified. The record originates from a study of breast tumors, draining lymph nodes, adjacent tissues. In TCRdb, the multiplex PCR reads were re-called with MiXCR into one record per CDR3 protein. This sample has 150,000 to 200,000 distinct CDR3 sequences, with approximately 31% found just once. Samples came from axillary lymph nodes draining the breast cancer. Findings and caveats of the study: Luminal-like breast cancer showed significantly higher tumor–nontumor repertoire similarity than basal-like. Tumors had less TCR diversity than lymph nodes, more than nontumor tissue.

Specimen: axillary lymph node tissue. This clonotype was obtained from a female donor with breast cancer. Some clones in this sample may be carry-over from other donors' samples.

This CDR3 reads CASSYSPGDGTEAFF. CDR3 sequence (DNA): TGTGCCAGCAGTTACTCGCCGGGGGACGGCACTGAAGCTTTCTTT. The genes are TRBV6-6 and TRBJ1-1, with a tentative D call TRBD1 (5 bases). From germline, CDR1 is MNHNY and CDR2 SVGAGI (reference sequence). The CDR3 is 15 amino acids. Trimming cost V 0 bases and J 4 bases, with 12 bases left between them.